The 9 T cell receptor beta chains presented below share a single source sample, sequenced in a study of shared T cell receptors in the human thymus. Produced via immunoSEQ multiplex PCR; TCRdb's table is partial and in-frame only. This table has about 710,000 clones, over 75% appearing once. These sequences were also reported in another study, on human thymus T cells.

The specimen sequenced was thymocytes. Source of these receptors: a boy in the first two years of life with a congenital heart defect.

The chain joins TRBV28 to TRBJ2-7; 7 bases map to TRBD2. The CDR3 has 13 residues. V lost 7 bases and J lost 3; bases outside the gene matches: 6. Germline V gives CDR1 MDHEN, CDR2 SYDVKM. CDR3 DNA: TGTGCCAGCACCCTGTGGGAGGGCTACGAGCAGTACTTC. This sequence encodes CASTLWEGYEQYF.

The CDR3 sequence: CASSQGRKPAGANVLTF. The DNA for the CDR3 is TGCGCCAGCAGCCAAGGCAGAAAACCCGCTGGGGCCAACGTCCTGACTTTC. The rearrangement links TRBV4-3 to TRBJ2-6, with unresolved D. Deletions cut 1 base from V and 2 bases from J, with 12 bases between. Germline values: CDR1 LGHNA, CDR2 YSLEER. The length of the CDR3 is 17 residues.

In its sample, this clone was seen a few times. The chain has TRBV27 and TRBJ2-1, with 8 bases matching TRBD2. Germline CDR1 reads MNHEY; CDR2 reads SMNVEV (reference sequence). The ends lost 2 bases at V and 1 base at J; junction bases unmatched: 10. The CDR3 has 18 amino acids. The CDR3 DNA reads TGTGCCAGCAGTTTAGCGGGGCGGGAGGTGCGATCCTACAATGAGCAGTTCTTC. It is translated as CASSLAGREVRSYNEQFF.

The genes are TRBV5-6 and TRBJ1-1, with D perhaps TRBD1 (5 bases). The CDR3 has 17 amino acids. V was pared by 0 bases and J by 5 bases, with 20 bases between. CDR1 and CDR2 (germline): SGHDT, YYEEEE. CDR3 loop: CASSLGVRVRLRTEAFF. CDR3 nucleotides: TGTGCCAGCAGCTTGGGGGTCAGGGTGAGGCTTAGGACTGAAGCTTTCTTT. The full variable domain, completed using reference TRBV5-6 and TRBJ1-1, is DAGVTQSPTHLIKTRGQQVTLRCSPKSGHDTVSWYQQALGQGPQFIFQYYEEEERQRGNFPDRFSGHQFPNYSSELNVNALLLGDSALYLCASSLGVRVRLRTEAFFGQGTRLTVV.

This sequence joins TRBV7-3 and TRBJ1-3, with D unclear. Trimming took 2 bases from V and 4 from J, leaving 6 bases between them. Germline V gene lookup returns CDR1 SGHTA and CDR2 FQGTGA. The CDR3 sequence is 13 residues long. Here the CDR3 DNA reads TGTGCCAGCAGCTTACGGGGAGGAAACACCATATATTTT. Amino acid sequence: CASSLRGGNTIYF.

This clone was recorded once. This chain joins TRBV7-2 and TRBJ2-5; 9 positions agree with TRBD2. CDR1 and CDR2 from the germline V gene are SGHTA and FQGNSA. The CDR3 has 16 residues. V was clipped by 2 bases and J by 4 bases; unmatched bases: 8. DNA for the CDR3: TGTGCCAGCAGCTTAAAGGGCACAGCGGGGGGAGAGACCCAGTACTTC. Protein: CASSLKGTAGGETQYF.

This chain joins TRBV9 and TRBJ2-2, with 8 bases lining up with TRBD2. The CDR3 is 17 amino acids. Germline CDR1 SGDLS, CDR2 YYNGEE. V lost 2 bases and J lost 4; bases outside the gene matches: 10. The CDR3 coding sequence is TGTGCCAGCAGCGTCTCCCGCACCGGGACTAGCACCGGGGAGCTGTTTTTT. As protein: CASSVSRTGTSTGELFF.

The gene calls are TRBV25-1 and TRBJ2-1; 8 nucleotides align to TRBD2. The ends lost 6 bases at V and 0 bases at J; junction bases unmatched: 7. CDR1 and CDR2 from the germline V gene are MGHDK and SYGVNS. This CDR3 spans 16 amino acids. CDR3: CASSGRGRISYNEQFF. CDR3 bases: TGTGCCAGCAGCGGTCGCGGGAGGATCTCCTACAATGAGCAGTTCTTC.

The CDR3 region has the DNA TGTGCCAGCAGCCCACCGATTAGCGGGAACACCGGGGAGCTGTTTTTT. This translates into CASSPPISGNTGELFF. The rearrangement uses TRBV5-5 and TRBJ2-2; the D gene is possibly TRBD2 (6 bases). The germline V gene encodes CDR1 SGHKS and CDR2 YYEKEE (reference sequence). The CDR3 contains 16 residues. V was shortened by 4 bases and J by 1 base, with 14 bases between the two germline ends. The complete variable domain, with remaining parts taken from reference TRBV5-5 and TRBJ2-2, reads DAGVTQSPTHLIKTRGQQVTLRCSPISGHKSVSWYQQVLGQGPQFIFQYYEKEERGRGNFPDRFSARQFPNYSSELNVNALLLGDSALYLCASSPPISGNTGELFFGEGSRLTVL.